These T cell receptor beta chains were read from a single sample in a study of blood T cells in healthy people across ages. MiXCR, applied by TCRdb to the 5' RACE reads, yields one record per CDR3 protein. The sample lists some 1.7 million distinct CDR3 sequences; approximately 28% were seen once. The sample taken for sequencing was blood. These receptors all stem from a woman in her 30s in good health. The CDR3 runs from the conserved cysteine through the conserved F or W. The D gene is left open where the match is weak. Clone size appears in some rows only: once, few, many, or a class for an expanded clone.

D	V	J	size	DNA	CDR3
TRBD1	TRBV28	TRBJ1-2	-	TGTGCCAGCAGTTTATTTCCAGGGGGAGATGGCTACACCTTC	CASSLFPGGDGYTF
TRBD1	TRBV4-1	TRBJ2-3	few	TGCGCCAGCAGCCAAGACCCGGGACAGGGGTCAGATACGCAGTATTTT	CASSQDPGQGSDTQYF
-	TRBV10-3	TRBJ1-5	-	TGTGCCATCAGGGACGGGCTAATTCAGCCCCAGCATTTT	CAIRDGLIQPQHF
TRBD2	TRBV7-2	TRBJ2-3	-	TGTGCCAGCAGCTGGCTAGCGGGGAGGGCAGATACGCAGTATTTT	CASSWLAGRADTQYF
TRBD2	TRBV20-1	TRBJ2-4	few	TGCAGTGCTAGGCCCCGGGGGGGGGACAAAAACATTCAGTACTTC	CSARPRGGDKNIQYF
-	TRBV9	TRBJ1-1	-	TGTGCCACCTCAAACGTGAACACTGAAGCTTTCTTT	CATSNVNTEAFF
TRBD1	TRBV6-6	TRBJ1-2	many	TGTGCCAGCAGTTCTCCCGACAGGGCGTTTGGCTACACCTTC	CASSSPDRAFGYTF
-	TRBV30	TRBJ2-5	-	TGTGCCTGGAGTGTACGGGCACAAGAGACCCAGTACTTC	CAWSVRAQETQYF
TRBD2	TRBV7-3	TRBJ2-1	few	TGTGCCAGCAGCACCTCCCCCCGGGGGGGGCTGGGTAATGAGCAGTTCTTC	CASSTSPRGGLGNEQFF
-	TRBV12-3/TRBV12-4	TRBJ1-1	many	TGTGCCAGCAGTGGGACACTGAACACTGAAGCTTTCTTT	CASSGTLNTEAFF
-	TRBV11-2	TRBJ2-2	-	TGTGCCAGCAGCTCCCCGAGGACAGCGAACACCGGGGAGCTGTTTTTT	CASSSPRTANTGELFF
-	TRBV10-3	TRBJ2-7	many	TGTGCCATCAGAGGAGGGGGGGGGAGCGCCTACGAGCAGTACTTC	CAIRGGGGSAYEQYF
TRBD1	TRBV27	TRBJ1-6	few	TGTGCCAGCAGGCCGGACAGGAGCTCCTATAATTCACCCCTCCACTTT	CASRPDRSSYNSPLHF
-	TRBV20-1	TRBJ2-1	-	TGCAGTGCCGTAGCGGAGGTGGGGAATGAGCAGTTCTTC	CSAVAEVGNEQFF
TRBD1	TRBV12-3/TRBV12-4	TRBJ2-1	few	TGTGCCAGCAGTTTTTGGGGACAGGGTGTTAATGAGCAGTTCTTC	CASSFWGQGVNEQFF
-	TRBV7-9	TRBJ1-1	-	TGTGCCAGCAGCCCCTCGCAGTACACTGAAGCTTTCTTT	CASSPSQYTEAFF
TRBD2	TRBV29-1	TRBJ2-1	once	TGCTGCGTTGACGGCGGGAGTCGTCCGGATGAGCAGTTCTTC	CCVDGGSRPDEQFF
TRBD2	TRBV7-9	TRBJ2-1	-	TGTGCCAGCAGCCCGGGTGGCGGGAGGGCCGTTAATAATGAGCAGTTCTTC	CASSPGGGRAVNNEQFF
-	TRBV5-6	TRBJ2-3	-	TGTGCCAGCAGCCCCTTAAGGGGGTATCGTGGCACAGATACGCAGTATTTT	CASSPLRGYRGTDTQYF
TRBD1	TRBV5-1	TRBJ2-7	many	TGCGCCAGCAGCTTGTGGACAGGGATCGACTACGAGCAGTACTTC	CASSLWTGIDYEQYF
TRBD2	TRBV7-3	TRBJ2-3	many	TGTGCCAGCAGCTCCCTAGCGGGGGGGCTGACAGATACGCAGTATTTT	CASSSLAGGLTDTQYF
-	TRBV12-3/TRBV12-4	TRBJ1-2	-	TGTGCCTGCAGGCGCTCGACAGGTTATGGCTACACCTTC	CACRRSTGYGYTF
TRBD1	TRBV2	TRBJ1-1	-	TGTGCCAGCAGTGAAGGATCAGGGGGCAAGAGCACTGAAGCTTTCTTT	CASSEGSGGKSTEAFF
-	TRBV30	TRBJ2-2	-	TGTGCCTGGGGTGGTAACACCGGGGAGCTGTTTTTT	CAWGGNTGELFF
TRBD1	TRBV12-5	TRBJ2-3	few	TGTGCTAGTGGCTCCTGGGACAGGGGTTCCGATACGCAGTATTTT	CASGSWDRGSDTQYF
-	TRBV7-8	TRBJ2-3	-	TGTGCCAGCAGCTTTGGGAAGGCTGCAGATACGCAGTATTTT	CASSFGKAADTQYF
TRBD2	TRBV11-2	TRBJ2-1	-	TGTGCCAGCAGCTTAGTTGGGGCTAGCGGGAGCCTCTACAATGAGCAGTTCTTC	CASSLVGASGSLYNEQFF
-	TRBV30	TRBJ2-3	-	TGTGCCTGGAGTGTGTTAGCGGGCACAGATACGCAGTATTTT	CAWSVLAGTDTQYF
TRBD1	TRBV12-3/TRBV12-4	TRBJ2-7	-	TGTGCCAGCAGTCAGGACAGGTGGGCCTACGAGCAGTACTTC	CASSQDRWAYEQYF
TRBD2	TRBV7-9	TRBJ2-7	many	TGTGCCAGCACCCCCTCGAGCGGGAGGGCCGTAAACGAGCAGTACTTC	CASTPSSGRAVNEQYF
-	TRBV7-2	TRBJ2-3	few	TGTGCCAGCAGCTTAGCGGCGGGGACCTCAGATACGCAGTATTTT	CASSLAAGTSDTQYF
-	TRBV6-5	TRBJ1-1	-	TGTGCCAGCAGTTATTCTCACGGTGGGGCTGAAGCTTTCTTT	CASSYSHGGAEAFF
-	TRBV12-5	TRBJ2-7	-	TGTGCTAATGGTTCGACCCTCACCTACGAGCAGTACTTC	CANGSTLTYEQYF
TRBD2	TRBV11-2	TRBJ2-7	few	TGTGCCAGCAGCTCATCAGCGGGAGGGCACTACGAGCAGTACTTC	CASSSSAGGHYEQYF
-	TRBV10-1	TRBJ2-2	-	TGCGCCAGCAGTGAGGAGACCACCGGGGAGCTGTTTTTT	CASSEETTGELFF
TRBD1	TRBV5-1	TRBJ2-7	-	TGCGCCAGCAGCCGAGGTTCAGGGGGATTTAGCGAGCAGTACTTC	CASSRGSGGFSEQYF
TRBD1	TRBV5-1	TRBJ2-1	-	TGCGCCGGCAGCTCACAGGGGGCTGATGAGCAGTTCTTC	CAGSSQGADEQFF
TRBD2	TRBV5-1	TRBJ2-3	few	TGCGCCAGCAGCTTGGTTCGTAGTACTAGCGGGGCGAATACGCAGTATTTT	CASSLVRSTSGANTQYF
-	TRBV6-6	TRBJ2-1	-	TGTGCCAGCAGTTACAGGGTCCGGGCGACCTACAATGAGCAGTTCTTC	CASSYRVRATYNEQFF
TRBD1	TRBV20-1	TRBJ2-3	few	TGCAGTGCTAGAGATGATGTGTGGGACAGGGTTTGGGGCACAGATACGCAGTATTTT	CSARDDVWDRVWGTDTQYF
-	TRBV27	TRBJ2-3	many	TGTGCCAGCAGCTTAACGGGGACTAGCACAGATACGCAGTATTTT	CASSLTGTSTDTQYF